A single TCR beta chain is shown here with its context. The antigen is not known. This sample stems from a study of cytomegalovirus exposure and HLA in healthy donors. General study findings and limits: Presence/absence comparisons presumed near-even sequencing depth among donors.

The V gene's germline CDR1 is SGHAT and CDR2 FQNNGV. CDR3 length: 15 amino acids. V dropped 3 bases and J dropped 4 bases, with 15 bases sitting between them. Unrecorded immune exposure was likely among donors, who were nominally healthy when sampled. Vbeta (60) and Jbeta (13) primers were used in the PCR. The data were produced by immunoSEQ multiplex PCR, yet TCRdb's version contains in-frame clones alone and is incomplete. The table records about 150,000 clones, over 80% of them present only once. This chain connects TRBV11-2 to TRBJ2-5; the D gene is possibly TRBD2 (6 bases). Sequencing was carried out using PBMCs. This receptor was obtained from a woman under 30 in good health and CMV-seronegative. The CDR3: CASSLVPGLAETQYF. The CDR3 nucleotides are TGTGCCAGCAGCTTGGTACCGGGACTCGCAGAGACCCAGTACTTC.